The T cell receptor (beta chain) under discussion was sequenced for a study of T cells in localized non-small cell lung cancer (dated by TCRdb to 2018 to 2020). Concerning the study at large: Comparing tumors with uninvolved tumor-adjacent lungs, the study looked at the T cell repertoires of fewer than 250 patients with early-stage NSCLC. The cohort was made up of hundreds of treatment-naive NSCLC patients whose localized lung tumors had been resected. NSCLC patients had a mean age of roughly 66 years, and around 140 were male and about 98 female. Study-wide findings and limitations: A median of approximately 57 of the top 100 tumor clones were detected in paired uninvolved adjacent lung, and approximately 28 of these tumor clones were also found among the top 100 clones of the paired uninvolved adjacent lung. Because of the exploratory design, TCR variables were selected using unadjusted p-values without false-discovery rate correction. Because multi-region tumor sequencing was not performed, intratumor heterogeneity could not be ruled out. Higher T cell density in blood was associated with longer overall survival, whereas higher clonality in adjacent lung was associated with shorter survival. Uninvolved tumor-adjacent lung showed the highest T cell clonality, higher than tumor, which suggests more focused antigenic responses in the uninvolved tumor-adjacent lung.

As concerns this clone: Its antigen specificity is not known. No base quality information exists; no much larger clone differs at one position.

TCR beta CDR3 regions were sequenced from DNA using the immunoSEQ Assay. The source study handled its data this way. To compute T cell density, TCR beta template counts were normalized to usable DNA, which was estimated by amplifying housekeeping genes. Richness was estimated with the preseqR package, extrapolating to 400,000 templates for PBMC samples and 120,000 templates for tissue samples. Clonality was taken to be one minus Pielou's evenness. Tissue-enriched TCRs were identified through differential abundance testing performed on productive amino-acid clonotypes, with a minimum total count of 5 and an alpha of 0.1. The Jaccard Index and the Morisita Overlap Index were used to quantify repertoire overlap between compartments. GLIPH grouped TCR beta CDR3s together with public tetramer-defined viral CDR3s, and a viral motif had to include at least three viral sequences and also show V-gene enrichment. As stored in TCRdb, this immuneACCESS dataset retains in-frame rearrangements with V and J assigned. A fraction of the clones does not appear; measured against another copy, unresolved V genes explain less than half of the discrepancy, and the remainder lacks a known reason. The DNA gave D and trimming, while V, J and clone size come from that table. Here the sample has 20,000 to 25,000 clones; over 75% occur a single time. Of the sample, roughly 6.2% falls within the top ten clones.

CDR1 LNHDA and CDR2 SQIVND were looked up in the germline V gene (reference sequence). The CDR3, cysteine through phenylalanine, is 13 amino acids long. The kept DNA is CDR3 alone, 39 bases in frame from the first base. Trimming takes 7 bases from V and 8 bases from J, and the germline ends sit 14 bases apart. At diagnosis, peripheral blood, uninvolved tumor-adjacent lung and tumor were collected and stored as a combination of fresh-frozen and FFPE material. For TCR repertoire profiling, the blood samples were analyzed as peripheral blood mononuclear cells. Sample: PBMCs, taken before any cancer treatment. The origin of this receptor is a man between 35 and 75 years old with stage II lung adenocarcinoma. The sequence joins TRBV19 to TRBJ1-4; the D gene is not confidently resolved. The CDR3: CASTSLDGEKLFF. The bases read TGTGCCAGTACCTCCCTGGATGGGGAAAAACTGTTTTTT.